The rows below give T cell receptor beta chains drawn from one sample of a study of blood T cell repertoires in COVID-19. This table comes from immunoSEQ multiplex PCR, and its TCRdb copy is limited to in-frame clones, with some not included. The sample shows about 270,000 clones, 88% of them seen only once. Sequenced material: PBMCs or T cells enriched from blood (not recorded which). The receptors originated from an older woman in a cohort exposed to, infected with or recovered from COVID-19 (not recorded which). Each CDR3 is given with its conserved first and last residue. A D gene is named only where the DNA matches it firmly. For some rows the clone size is stated as once, few or many, or as a class when expanded; others skip it.

d_gene: -
j_gene: TRBJ2-1
abundance: once
v_gene: TRBV7-9
CDR3aa: CASSLRINEQFF
CDR3nt: TGTGCCAGCAGCTTGCGGATAAATGAGCAGTTCTTC

d_gene: -
j_gene: TRBJ2-5
abundance: -
v_gene: TRBV5-6
CDR3aa: CASSLAWTAYQETQYF
CDR3nt: TGTGCCAGCAGCTTGGCCTGGACAGCGTACCAAGAGACCCAGTACTTC

d_gene: TRBD1
j_gene: TRBJ2-3
abundance: few
v_gene: TRBV29-1
CDR3aa: CSVDWDRADTQYF
CDR3nt: TGCAGCGTTGACTGGGACAGGGCAGATACGCAGTATTTT

d_gene: -
j_gene: TRBJ1-1
abundance: -
v_gene: TRBV2
CDR3aa: CASSADIMNTEAFF
CDR3nt: TGTGCCAGCAGTGCTGACATTATGAACACTGAAGCTTTCTTT

d_gene: -
j_gene: TRBJ2-7
abundance: -
v_gene: TRBV9
CDR3aa: CASSVAGLASDYEQYF
CDR3nt: TGTGCCAGCAGCGTAGCGGGGCTAGCGTCCGACTACGAGCAGTACTTC

d_gene: -
j_gene: TRBJ1-4
abundance: few
v_gene: TRBV3-1/TRBV3-2
CDR3aa: CASSQDRKTNEKLFF
CDR3nt: TGTGCCAGCAGCCAAGACAGGAAAACTAATGAAAAACTGTTTTTT

d_gene: TRBD2
j_gene: TRBJ2-1
abundance: -
v_gene: TRBV7-2
CDR3aa: CASSFRSGTHEQFF
CDR3nt: TGTGCCAGCAGCTTCCGTAGCGGGACTCATGAGCAGTTCTTC

d_gene: TRBD1
j_gene: TRBJ1-2
abundance: -
v_gene: TRBV10-2
CDR3aa: CASSEGLADRDHGYTF
CDR3nt: TGCGCCAGCAGTGAGGGGTTGGCGGACAGGGACCATGGCTACACCTTC

d_gene: TRBD2
j_gene: TRBJ2-7
abundance: -
v_gene: TRBV5-4
CDR3aa: CASSSKTSGPSSYEQYF
CDR3nt: TGTGCCAGCAGCTCCAAGACTAGCGGGCCTAGCTCCTACGAGCAGTACTTC

d_gene: TRBD2
j_gene: TRBJ2-3
abundance: -
v_gene: TRBV3-1/TRBV3-2
CDR3aa: CASSQAQVAGGLDTQYF
CDR3nt: TGTGCCAGCAGCCAAGCACAGGTAGCGGGAGGGCTAGATACGCAGTATTTT

d_gene: TRBD1
j_gene: TRBJ2-1
abundance: -
v_gene: TRBV10-2
CDR3aa: CASSVGQGAVNEQFF
CDR3nt: TGCGCCAGCAGTGTAGGTCAGGGGGCGGTCAATGAGCAGTTCTTC

d_gene: TRBD2
j_gene: TRBJ2-7
abundance: -
v_gene: TRBV12-3/TRBV12-4
CDR3aa: CASSLRLAGEQYF
CDR3nt: TGTGCCAGCAGTTTAAGGTTAGCGGGCGAGCAGTACTTC

d_gene: TRBD2
j_gene: TRBJ2-1
abundance: -
v_gene: TRBV11-2
CDR3aa: CASIQLAGAYNEQFF
CDR3nt: TGTGCCAGCATCCAACTAGCGGGAGCGTATAATGAGCAGTTCTTC